The 20 T cell receptor beta chains presented below share a single source sample, sequenced in a study of cytomegalovirus exposure and HLA in healthy donors. PCR involved 60 Vbeta and 13 Jbeta primers. Data came from immunoSEQ multiplex PCR; TCRdb stores just in-frame clones and leaves some out. The table includes about 110,000 clones, roughly 80% detected once. Material: PBMCs. The receptors here all came from a woman in her 50s in good health and CMV-seropositive.

This clone was picked up a small number of times. The chain combines TRBV6-6 with TRBJ1-6; D is uncertain. Trimming cost V 8 bases and J 7 bases, with 9 bases left between them. CDR3 length: 12 residues. CDR1 and CDR2 from the germline V gene are MNHNY and SVGAGI (reference sequence). The CDR3 DNA is TGTGCCAGCGGCACGGGAAATTCACCCCTCCACTTT. The encoded protein is CASGTGNSPLHF.

J is TRBJ2-7 and V is TRBV7-2; 8 nucleotides agree with TRBD1. Unmatched junction bases numbered 7, after V lost 3 bases and J lost 9 bases. The CDR3 extends over 13 amino acids. From germline, CDR1 is SGHTA and CDR2 FQGNSA. The CDR3 loop is CASSLQDRVGQYF. CDR3 DNA: TGTGCCAGCAGCTTGCAGGACAGGGTTGGGCAGTACTTC. Together with reference TRBV7-2 and TRBJ2-7, the CDR3 gives the full variable domain: GAGVSQSPSNKVTEKGKDVELRCDPISGHTALYWYRQSLGQGLEFLIYFQGNSAPDKSGLPSDRFSAERTGGSVSTLTIQRTQQEDSAVYLCASSLQDRVGQYFGPGTRLTVT.

The V call is TRBV6-5, the J call TRBJ2-7; TRBD2 matches 10 bases. The CDR3 is 15 amino acids. Germline V gene lookup returns CDR1 MNHEY and CDR2 SVGAGI. Unmatched junction bases numbered 9, after V lost 6 bases and J lost 4 bases. DNA of the CDR3: TGTGCCAGCAGACTCCAGCGGGGGGGCGGTTACGAGCAGTACTTC. Encoded protein: CASRLQRGGGYEQYF.

The V call is TRBV19, the J call TRBJ2-6; D perhaps matches TRBD1 (5 bases). The V gene's germline CDR1 is LNHDA and CDR2 SQIVND (reference sequence). This CDR3 is 18 amino acids long. Deletions cut 1 base from V and 0 bases from J, with 13 bases between. The CDR3 sequence: CASSIVRGVSSGANVLTF. The DNA of the CDR3 is TGTGCCAGTAGTATAGTAAGGGGCGTGAGCTCTGGGGCCAACGTCCTGACTTTC.

On this clone itself: A read error may produce the germline difference seen at one junction end. The genes are TRBV7-9 and TRBJ1-1, with no clear D. Germline V gene lookup returns CDR1 SEHNR and CDR2 FQNEAQ (reference sequence). There are 16 residues in the CDR3. The CDR3 nucleotides are TGTTCCAGCAGCTTAGATCGAGTTCGCCGGGGTGCTGAAGCTTTCTTT. Its protein product is CSSSLDRVRRGAEAFF.

This clone was counted once. This chain joins TRBV10-3 and TRBJ2-1, with 7 bases matching TRBD1. The germline CDR1 and CDR2 sequences are ENHRY and SYGVKD. V gave up 10 bases and J gave up 5 bases; unmatched junction bases: 20. This CDR3 has 17 residues. In nucleotides, the CDR3 is TGTGCCACCAAGGCCTCGACAGGGCAGGGTGGGAACAATGAGCAGTTCTTC. Amino acids: CATKASTGQGGNNEQFF.

This chain connects TRBV19 to TRBJ1-4; 8 bases are a match to TRBD1. CDR1 and CDR2 (germline): LNHDA, SQIVND (reference sequence). The V gene end was trimmed by 3 bases and the J gene end by 10 bases; junction bases not matched to a gene: 16. The CDR3 has 17 amino acids. The CDR3 spells CASSIQEDWTGHGKLFF. The DNA of the CDR3 is TGTGCCAGTAGTATCCAAGAGGACTGGACAGGGCACGGAAAACTGTTTTTT. The whole variable domain, filled in from reference TRBV19 and TRBJ1-4, reads DGGITQSPKYLFRKEGQNVTLSCEQNLNHDAMYWYRQDPGQGLRLIYYSQIVNDFQKGDIAEGYSVSREKKESFPLTVTSAQKNPTAFYLCASSIQEDWTGHGKLFFGSGTQLSVL.

The CDR3, as DNA: TGTGCCAGCAGCCCAGCCGGGACAGGGCCCTACGAGCAGTACTTC. Its translation: CASSPAGTGPYEQYF. The chain carries TRBV13 and TRBJ2-7; 9 bases are a match to TRBD1. CDR1 is PRHDT and CDR2 is FYEKMQ in the germline V gene (reference sequence). This CDR3 spans 15 amino acids. V was clipped by 5 bases and J by 2 bases; unmatched bases: 7.

This clone was recorded only once. The chain combines TRBV2 with TRBJ2-7, with 8 nucleotides matching TRBD1. V lost 7 bases to trimming and J lost 9 bases; unmatched junction nucleotides: 8. The CDR3 contains 12 residues. Germline V CDR1 and CDR2: SNHLY, FYNNEI. The CDR3 spells CASIQGERTQYF. CDR3 coding DNA: TGTGCCAGCATACAGGGGGAGAGAACGCAGTACTTC.

The CDR3 bases are TGTGCCAGCAGCCCAACGGGGGAGGGAGGCAATCAGCCCCAGCATTTT. Protein: CASSPTGEGGNQPQHF. The chain recombines TRBV7-8 with TRBJ1-5; D perhaps matches TRBD1 (5 bases). V gave up 5 bases and J gave up 2 bases, with 16 bases separating them. This CDR3 spans 16 amino acids. Germline V gene sequence: CDR1 SGHVS, CDR2 FQNEAQ. Full variable domain (rest looked up from reference TRBV7-8 and TRBJ1-5): GAGVSQSPRYKVAKRGQDVALRCDPISGHVSLFWYQQALGQGPEFLTYFQNEAQLDKSGLPSDRFFAERPEGSVSTLKIQRTQQEDSAVYLCASSPTGEGGNQPQHFGDGTRLSIL.

This clone was seen once. J is TRBJ2-1 and V is TRBV6-4; a weak D match, TRBD2 (7 bases). Germline V gives CDR1 MRHNA, CDR2 SNTAGT. The CDR3 sequence is 13 residues long. Trimming shortened V by 5 bases and J by 5 bases, and 10 bases separated the two germline ends. Here the CDR3 reads CASSHGGHNEQFF. Here the CDR3 DNA reads TGTGCCAGCAGTCACGGGGGGCACAATGAGCAGTTCTTC.

The V gene is TRBV9, the J gene TRBJ2-1; weak D call: TRBD1 (5 bases). Looked up from germline, CDR1 is SGDLS and CDR2 is YYNGEE. CDR3 length: 15 amino acids. V was clipped by 1 base and J by 4 bases, with 12 bases between them. The chain's CDR3 is CASSVTWTPYNEQFF. The CDR3 DNA is TGTGCCAGCAGCGTAACCTGGACACCATACAATGAGCAGTTCTTC.

Only one count was recorded for this clone. The rearrangement links TRBV6-6 to TRBJ1-5, with TRBD1 as a possible D gene (6 bases). V lost 4 bases, J lost 0 bases, and 13 bases lay in between. There are 16 residues in the CDR3. The germline V gene has CDR1 MNHNY and CDR2 SVGAGI (reference sequence). CDR3 loop: CASSSRGLDSNQPQHF. The CDR3 DNA reads as TGTGCCAGCAGTTCCAGGGGTCTGGATAGCAATCAGCCCCAGCATTTT.

The chain employs TRBV9 and TRBJ2-1; 8 bases agree with TRBD1. The CDR3 is 16 amino acids. Germline V gives CDR1 SGDLS, CDR2 YYNGEE. Trimming took 0 bases from V and 7 from J; bases not matched to a gene: 9. The CDR3 sequence is CASSVATGQGKNEQFF. The CDR3 DNA follows: TGTGCCAGCAGCGTAGCTACAGGACAGGGTAAAAATGAGCAGTTCTTC.

The V call is TRBV10-3, the J call TRBJ2-7, with 7 bases that match TRBD1. Germline lookup yields CDR1 ENHRY and CDR2 SYGVKD. J gave up 0 bases and V 2 bases, and 7 bases lay outside the gene matches. The CDR3 runs to 16 residues. DNA of the CDR3: TGTGCCATCAGTGAGCCGGGACAGTTAAGCTCCTACGAGCAGTACTTC. Residues: CAISEPGQLSSYEQYF.

The chain employs TRBV5-1 and TRBJ2-5; D is unclear. The CDR3 has 14 amino acids. Germline V gene data show CDR1 as SGHRS and CDR2 as YFSETQ. Deletions cut 0 bases from V and 10 bases from J, with 16 bases between. CDR3 sequence (DNA): TGCGCCAGCAGCTTGGACGGCCCTCGAGAGGACCAGTACTTC. Amino acid sequence: CASSLDGPREDQYF.

This sequence joins TRBV27 and TRBJ2-2; 7 bases fit TRBD1. Trimming cost V 5 bases and J 6 bases; bases outside gene matches: 3. CDR1 MNHEY and CDR2 SMNVEV come from the germline V gene (reference sequence). This CDR3 spans 13 amino acids. The CDR3 DNA follows: TGTGCCAGCAGTACACAGGGGCCCGGGGAGCTGTTTTTT. It translates to CASSTQGPGELFF.

This chain connects TRBV19 to TRBJ2-1, with no clear D. CDR1 and CDR2 from the germline V gene are LNHDA and SQIVND (reference sequence). V lost 5 bases and J 8 bases, leaving 13 bases between the germline ends. The CDR3 runs 13 residues. This CDR3 is CASSARSSDEQFF. The CDR3 DNA is TGTGCCAGTAGTGCCCGGTCGAGCGATGAGCAGTTCTTC.

The CDR3 DNA reads as TGTGCCAGTACAGACGACAGCGTATATCAGCCCCAGCATTTT. Translation: CASTDDSVYQPQHF. The rearrangement uses TRBV19 and TRBJ1-5; a weak D match, TRBD1 (5 bases). Germline-derived CDR1 and CDR2 are LNHDA and SQIVND (reference sequence). The V and J ends lost 7 bases and 5 bases respectively, with 15 bases between them. This CDR3 has 14 residues.

In nucleotides, the CDR3 is TGTGCCAGCTACTGGGCAGGGCTCCAAGAGACCCAGTACTTC. Protein sequence: CASYWAGLQETQYF. The V call is TRBV2, the J call TRBJ2-5; possibly TRBD1 for D (5 bases). This CDR3 comprises 14 residues. Trimming removed 8 bases at V and 1 base at J, with 14 bases between. Germline V lookup: CDR1 SNHLY, CDR2 FYNNEI.